The entry below gives a single TCR beta chain sequence along with its context. Its cognate antigen is unknown. The data were obtained in a study of T-cell memory formation after mild COVID-19. Findings and limits, study-wide: Mostly located in CM and EM were contracting CD4+ clones, with contracting CD8+ clones located in EMRA.

TCRdb redid the calling of the 5' RACE reads with MiXCR, one entry per CDR3 protein. The sample has some 600,000 distinct CDR3 sequences; around 15% are singletons. V lost 3 bases and J lost 8, with 14 bases in between. CDR1 is SGHNT and CDR2 is YYREEE in the germline V gene (reference sequence). This CDR3 comprises 13 residues. The sequence was obtained from an adult woman who had mild COVID-19 (a few samples of this study predate the infection). Cell type and time point are not known. J is TRBJ1-2 and V is TRBV5-4; D not resolved. The material sequenced was PBMCs or a T cell subset sorted from them (not recorded which). CDR3 protein: CASSSRRNHGYTF. Here the CDR3 DNA reads TGTGCCAGCAGCTCTCGACGGAACCACGGCTACACCTTC.